This T cell receptor (beta chain) was documented in a study of cytomegalovirus exposure and HLA in healthy donors (TCRdb year 2017). With respect to the entire study: In an earlier analysis of some 610 of the donors, around 300 Gb of sequence data and 95 million to 130 million unique TCR beta sequences from about 190 million T cells were reported. An early release covering some 640 HLA-typed donors comprised about 310 gigabases of sequencing data and 85 million or so unique TCR sequences. Among the roughly 370 genotyped donors, roughly 80% belonged to the genetic ancestry cluster associated with self-reported Caucasian donors. The aim of the study was to test whether cataloging public T cell receptors could identify signatures of past pathogen exposure. The study profiled the T cell repertoires of under 700 subjects by immunosequencing and related them to cytomegalovirus serostatus. In addition to the first cohort of several hundred subjects, a separate validation cohort of approximately 120 different subjects was used. To predict cytomegalovirus infection status, the study combined high-throughput TCR immunosequencing, statistical association of individual TCRs with disease status, and machine learning. In a later analysis, previously published TCR beta repertoires from more than 500 donors were re-analyzed and high-resolution HLA genotyping was added so that TCR occurrence patterns could be studied. Rather than drawing on any new phenotypic data, the later analysis identified candidate immune exposures from TCR beta sequences and the way those sequences occurred across donors. In an earlier analysis of 587 of the donors, high-throughput TCR beta sequencing was used to judge whether each TCR beta V gene segment behaved as functional or pseudogenic. Alongside the repertoire data, information on donor age, sex, ethnicity and CMV serostatus was compiled. Genome-wide SNP genotypes for about 60% of the roughly 670 donors were used in a later genetic analysis, which treated that subset as a discovery cohort. All discovery cohort repertoires had been generated using a single sequencing platform. HLA typing included class I and class II loci at four-digit resolution. Typing coverage varied by locus: roughly 629-640 donors for A, B, C, DRB1 and DQB1; about 520 for DQA1; some 610 for DPA1; 450 to 480 for DPB1. Roughly 5 DR-DQ haplotypes were handled as single units for association and clustering, since linkage in the cohort was strong. Across about 370 genotyped donors of the cohort, an average of about 240,000 unique TCR beta nucleotide sequences per donor were sequenced, and around 20% of those sequences were non-productive.

According to the germline V gene (reference sequence), CDR1 reads LNHDA and CDR2 reads SQIVND. The CDR3 measures 16 amino acids from cysteine to phenylalanine. Only the CDR3 region is kept as DNA, spanning 48 bases read in frame from base 1. The V end loses 5 bases and the J end loses 4 bases, and a stretch of 17 bases separates them. About this clone itself: The target of this receptor is not known. Per-base quality was not reported, and no clone a single base away is much larger than it.

The cohort comprised some 730 healthy bone marrow donors. At the time of sampling, every cohort member was nominally healthy, though immune exposures that went unrecorded were likely present. The donor was CMV seropositive and belonged to the group of about 290 seropositive cohort members. Every donor gave a peripheral blood sample, and the peripheral blood mononuclear cells from that sample were used for TCR beta sequencing. Genomic DNA extraction from the blood cell samples was performed with the Qiagen DNeasy Blood Extraction Kit. What the research found in general, with its limitations: Across donors, most TCR sequences were observed very rarely, whereas some public TCRs were present in many individuals. Specific HLA alleles were associated with 15,000 to 20,000 TCR beta sequences at a false discovery rate of 0.05 in a later analysis. A further reported finding was that TCR beta sequences accurately predicted the HLA-A and HLA-B alleles for most subjects in the first cohort. A cluster of highly shared sequence variants was judged likely to be a technical artifact of the sequencing pipeline. Correlated functional status among segregating V segments might reflect linkage disequilibrium, but an unknown experimental factor could not be ruled out. A total of 150 to 200 TCR beta chains were listed by the study as associated with cytomegalovirus. The cohort was sequenced for TCR beta chains only, and without alpha or paired-chain data the features that could be detected were limited. In a later analysis, HLA-associated TCR beta chains showed more clonal expansion and lower generation probabilities than non-associated chains that were equally common. The 87-base-pair reads could not distinguish some IMGT-functional V segments, including TRBV6-2 and TRBV6-3, so those segments were excluded. It was suggested by the authors that the approach could potentially be generalized to other disease states and immunological phenotypes. According to a later analysis, TCR association rates differed among HLA loci, with DRB1 alleles showing the most associated TCRs and HLA-C alleles showing the fewest. An earlier analysis of around 500 of the donors showed that most TCR beta V segments appeared in productive rearrangements either about 90% or about 30% of the time, which broadly matched IMGT annotations. Assigning TCR associations to individual alleles was difficult when HLA alleles, especially DR and DQ, strongly co-occurred. Because counts were too low, some 17 rarely observed V segments, including chromosome 9 orphons, were excluded from the earlier analysis of 587 of the donors. A later analysis reported that several top co-occurrence clusters appeared linked to parvovirus B19, influenza, CMV and Epstein-Barr virus. Because some donors lacked HLA typing at each locus, the association tests relied only on the typed subset. Compared with the approximately 710-donor mean, donors in an Asian-associated ancestry cluster had fewer N-insertions in productive TCRs, according to a later genetic analysis. The only immune exposure information available for the cohort was CMV serostatus. In vitro tests confirmed that three of the cytomegalovirus-associated TCR beta chains recognize cytomegalovirus antigens. The classifier was reported to diagnose cytomegalovirus status with high specificity and sensitivity in both the original and validation cohorts. Presence/absence analyses assumed roughly uniform sequencing depth across donors, an assumption that may not hold. A later analysis found that most CMV-associated TCR beta chains appeared HLA-restricted, with HLA associations seemingly driven largely by CMV exposure. V-gene and J-gene trimming of TCR beta chains was associated with a missense DCLRE1C variant in a later genetic analysis, and the association was replicated in an independent cohort.

To prepare the library, the immunoSEQ multiplex PCR assay was applied. The multiplex PCR relied on a mix of 60 forward primers for TCR Vbeta segments and 13 reverse primers for TCR Jbeta segments. The CDR3 region of rearranged TCR beta genes was amplified from genomic DNA by a multiplex PCR assay. Amplified TCR beta libraries were sequenced as 87-base-pair reads on the Illumina HiSeq System. Under the source paper's analysis protocol: A later analysis tallied 75 million to 85 million unique TCR beta chains across the approximately 670 repertoires, and approximately 11 million of those chains were shared by two or more donors. Raw reads were error-corrected and collapsed into unique sequences by a nearest-neighbor algorithm in which closely related sequences were merged to remove PCR and sequencing errors. V, D and J gene segments were assigned by aligning CDR3 sequences to IMGT reference sequences. For a sequence to be retained, at least a six-nucleotide match to both a V gene segment and a J gene segment was required. Rearrangements were classified as productive when the CDR3 lacked stop codons and remained in frame with V and J, and all other rearrangements were classified as non-productive. CDR3 was defined by IMGT convention, running from the second conserved V-encoded cysteine to the conserved J-encoded phenylalanine. Sequences without an unambiguous match to a single V gene segment were excluded from the earlier analysis of almost 600 of the donors. In an earlier analysis of some 590 of the donors, V segments were called functional above 56.7% productive rearrangements and were called segregating when the between-donor standard deviation exceeded 5%. A statistical classification framework was built to diagnose cytomegalovirus status from the catalog of TCR beta chain sequences. A later analysis assigned V and J genes by comparing TCR nucleotide sequences with IMGT/GENE-DB human TR gene sequences. Using the TCRdist pipeline, a later analysis assigned CDR3 sequences along with most-parsimonious VDJ recombination scenarios. In a later analysis, each TCR beta chain was defined by its CDR3 amino acid sequence together with its V-gene family, and reads without a unique V-gene family were excluded. In a later analysis, some 600 highly shared, low-generation-probability nucleotide sequences were removed to address suspected cross-contamination and a sequencing artifact. In a later analysis, a clonal expansion index was calculated for each public chain from normalized within-repertoire ranks of inferred template counts. A later analysis computed generation probabilities with a VDJ recombination model fitted to out-of-frame rearrangements, and checked the results against IGoR. A later analysis scored TCR-TCR, TCR-HLA and TCR-CMV co-occurrence with hypergeometric tests, applying a repertoire-size bias correction to TCR pairs. A later analysis estimated false discovery rates by permuting HLA or CMV assignments 20 times. In a later analysis, co-occurring TCRs were grouped using DBSCAN, with TCRdist sequence similarity added in when clustering inside HLA-allele-positive subsets. Co-occurrence clustering excluded repertoires with fewer than 30,000 or more than 120,000 public chains, plus five with anomalous nucleotide sharing. TCRdb's version of the immuneACCESS table is confined to in-frame rearrangements and falls short of the full clone set. An unresolved V gene accounts for under half of the shortfall where checked; the remainder is of unknown origin. V, J and clone size reflect that table, while D and trimming were determined from the DNA. The sample contains about 130,000 clones, 76% of them found a single time. The ten largest clones take up under 2% of the sample.

The chain links TRBV19 with TRBJ2-2; the D gene is perhaps TRBD2, on 5 matching bases. This receptor was taken from a female donor in good health and CMV-seropositive. The sample taken for sequencing was PBMCs. The CDR3 protein: CASSDQKRFPTGELFF. The DNA sequence is TGTGCCAGTAGTGACCAGAAGCGGTTCCCCACCGGGGAGCTGTTTTTT.